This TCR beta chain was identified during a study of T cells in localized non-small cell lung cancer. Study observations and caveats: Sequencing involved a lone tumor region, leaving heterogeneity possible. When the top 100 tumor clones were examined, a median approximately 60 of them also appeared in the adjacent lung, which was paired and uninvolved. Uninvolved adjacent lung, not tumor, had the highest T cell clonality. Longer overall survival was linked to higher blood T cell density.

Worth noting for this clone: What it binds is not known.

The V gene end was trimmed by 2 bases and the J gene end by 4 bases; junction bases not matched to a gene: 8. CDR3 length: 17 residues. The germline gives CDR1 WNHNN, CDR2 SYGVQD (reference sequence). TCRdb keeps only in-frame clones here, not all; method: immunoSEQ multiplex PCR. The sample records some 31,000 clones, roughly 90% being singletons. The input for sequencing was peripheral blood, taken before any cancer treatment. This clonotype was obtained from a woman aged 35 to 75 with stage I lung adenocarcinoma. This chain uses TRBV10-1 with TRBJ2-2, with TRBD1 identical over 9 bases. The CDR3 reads CASSERGTGFSTGELFF. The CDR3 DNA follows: TGCGCCAGCAGTGAGAGAGGGACAGGGTTTTCCACCGGGGAGCTGTTTTTT.